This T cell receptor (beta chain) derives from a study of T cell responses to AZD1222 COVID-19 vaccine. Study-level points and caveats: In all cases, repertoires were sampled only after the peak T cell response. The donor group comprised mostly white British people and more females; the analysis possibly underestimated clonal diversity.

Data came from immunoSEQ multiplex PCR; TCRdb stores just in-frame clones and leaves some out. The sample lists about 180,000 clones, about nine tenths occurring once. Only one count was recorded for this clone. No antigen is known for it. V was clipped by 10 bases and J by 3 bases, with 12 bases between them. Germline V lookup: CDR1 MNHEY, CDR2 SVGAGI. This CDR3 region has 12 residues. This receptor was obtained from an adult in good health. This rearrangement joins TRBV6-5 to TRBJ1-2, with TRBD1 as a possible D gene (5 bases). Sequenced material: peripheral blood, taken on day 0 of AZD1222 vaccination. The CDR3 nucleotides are TGTGCCACCCCGGGGCCCCACTATGGCTACACCTTC. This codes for CATPGPHYGYTF.